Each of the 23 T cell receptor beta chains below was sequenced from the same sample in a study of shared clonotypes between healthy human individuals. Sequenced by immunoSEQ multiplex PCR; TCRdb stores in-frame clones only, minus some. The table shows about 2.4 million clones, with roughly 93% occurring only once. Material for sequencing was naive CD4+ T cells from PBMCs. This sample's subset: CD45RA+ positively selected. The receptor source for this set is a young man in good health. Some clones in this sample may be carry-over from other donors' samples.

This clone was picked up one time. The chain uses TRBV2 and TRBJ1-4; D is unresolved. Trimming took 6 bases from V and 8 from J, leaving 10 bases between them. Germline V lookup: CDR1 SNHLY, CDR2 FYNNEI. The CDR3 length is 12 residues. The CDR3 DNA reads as TGTGCCAGCAGCTATACTGAGGAAAAACTGTTTTTT. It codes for CASSYTEEKLFF. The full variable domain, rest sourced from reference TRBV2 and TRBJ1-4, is EPEVTQTPSHQVTQMGQEVILRCVPISNHLYFYWYRQILGQKVEFLVSFYNNEISEKSEIFDDQFSVERPDGSNFTLKIRSTKLEDSAMYFCASSYTEEKLFFGSGTQLSVL.

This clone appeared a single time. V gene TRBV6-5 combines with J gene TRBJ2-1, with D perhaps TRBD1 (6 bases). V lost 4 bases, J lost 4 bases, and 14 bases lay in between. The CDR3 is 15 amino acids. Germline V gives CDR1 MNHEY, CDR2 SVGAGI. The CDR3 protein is CASSFSRTDYNEQFF. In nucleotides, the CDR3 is TGTGCCAGCAGTTTCTCTAGGACAGATTACAATGAGCAGTTCTTC.

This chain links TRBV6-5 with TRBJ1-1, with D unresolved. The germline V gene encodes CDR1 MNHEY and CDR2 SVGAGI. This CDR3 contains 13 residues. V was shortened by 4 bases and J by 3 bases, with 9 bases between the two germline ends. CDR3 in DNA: TGTGCCAGCAGTTTGGAGGGTGACACTGAAGCTTTCTTT. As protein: CASSLEGDTEAFF.

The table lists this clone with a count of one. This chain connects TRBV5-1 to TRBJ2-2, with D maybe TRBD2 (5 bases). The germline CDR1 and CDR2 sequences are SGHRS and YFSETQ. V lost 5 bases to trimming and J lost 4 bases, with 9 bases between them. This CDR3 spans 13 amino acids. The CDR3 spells CASRASGTGELFF. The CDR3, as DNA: TGCGCCAGCAGGGCAAGCGGCACCGGGGAGCTGTTTTTT.

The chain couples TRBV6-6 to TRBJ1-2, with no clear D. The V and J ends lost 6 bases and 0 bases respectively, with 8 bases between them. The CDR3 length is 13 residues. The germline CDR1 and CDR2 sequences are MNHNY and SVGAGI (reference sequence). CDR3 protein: CASRDRANYGYTF. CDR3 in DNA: TGTGCCAGCAGGGACCGCGCTAACTATGGCTACACCTTC.

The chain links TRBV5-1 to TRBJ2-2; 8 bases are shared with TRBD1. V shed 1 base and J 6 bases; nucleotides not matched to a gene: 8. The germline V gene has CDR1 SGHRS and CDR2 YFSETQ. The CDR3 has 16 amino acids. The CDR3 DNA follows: TGCGCCAGCAGCTTGATTACAGGGGGAGTATCCGGGGAGCTGTTTTTT. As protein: CASSLITGGVSGELFF.

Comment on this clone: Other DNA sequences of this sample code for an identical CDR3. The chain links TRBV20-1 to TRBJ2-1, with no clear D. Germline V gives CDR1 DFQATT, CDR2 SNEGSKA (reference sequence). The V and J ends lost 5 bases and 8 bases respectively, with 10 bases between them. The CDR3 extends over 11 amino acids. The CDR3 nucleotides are TGCAGTGCTTCCCGTCGTGATGAGCAGTTCTTC. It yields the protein CSASRRDEQFF.

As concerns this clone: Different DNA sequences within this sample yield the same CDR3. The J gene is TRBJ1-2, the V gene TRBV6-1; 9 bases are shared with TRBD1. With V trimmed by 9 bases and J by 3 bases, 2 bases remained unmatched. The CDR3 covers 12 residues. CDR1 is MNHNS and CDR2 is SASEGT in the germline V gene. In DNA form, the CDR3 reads TGTGCCAGTCGGACAGGGGACTATGGCTACACCTTC. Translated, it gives CASRTGDYGYTF.

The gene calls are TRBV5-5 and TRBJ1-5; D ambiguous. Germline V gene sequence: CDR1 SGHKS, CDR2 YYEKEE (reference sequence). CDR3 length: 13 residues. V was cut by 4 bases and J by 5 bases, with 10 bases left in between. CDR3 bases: TGTGCCAGCAGCCAGAATGGGGATCAGCCCCAGCATTTT. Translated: CASSQNGDQPQHF.

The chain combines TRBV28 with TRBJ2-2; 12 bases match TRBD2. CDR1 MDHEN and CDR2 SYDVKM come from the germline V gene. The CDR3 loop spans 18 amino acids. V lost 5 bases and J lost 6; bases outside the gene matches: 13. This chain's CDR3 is CASSTPGLAGRRAGELFF. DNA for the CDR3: TGTGCCAGCAGTACTCCTGGACTAGCGGGACGGCGTGCCGGGGAGCTGTTTTTT.

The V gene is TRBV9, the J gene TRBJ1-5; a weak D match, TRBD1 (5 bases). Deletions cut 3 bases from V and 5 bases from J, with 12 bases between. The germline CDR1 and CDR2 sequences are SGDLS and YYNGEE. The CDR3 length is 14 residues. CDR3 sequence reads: CASSGGTDYQPQHF. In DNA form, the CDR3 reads TGTGCCAGCAGCGGCGGGACTGACTATCAGCCCCAGCATTTT.

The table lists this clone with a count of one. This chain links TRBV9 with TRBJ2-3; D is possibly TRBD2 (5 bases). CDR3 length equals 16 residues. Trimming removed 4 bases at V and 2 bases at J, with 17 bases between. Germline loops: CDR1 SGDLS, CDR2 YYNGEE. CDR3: CASSLSGDYYTDTQYF. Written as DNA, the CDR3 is TGTGCCAGCAGCCTAAGCGGTGACTACTACACAGATACGCAGTATTTT.

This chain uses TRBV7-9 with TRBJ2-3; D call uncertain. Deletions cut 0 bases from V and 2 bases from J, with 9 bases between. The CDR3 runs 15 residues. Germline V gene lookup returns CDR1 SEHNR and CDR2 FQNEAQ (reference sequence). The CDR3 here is CASSLAKGYTDTQYF. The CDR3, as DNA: TGTGCCAGCAGCTTAGCGAAGGGTTACACAGATACGCAGTATTTT.

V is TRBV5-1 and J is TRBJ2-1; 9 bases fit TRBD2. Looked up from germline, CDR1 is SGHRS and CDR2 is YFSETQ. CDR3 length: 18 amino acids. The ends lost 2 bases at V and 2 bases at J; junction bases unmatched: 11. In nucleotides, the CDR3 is TGCGCCAGCAGCTTAGCTCCCATTAGCGGGAGCGCCTACAATGAGCAGTTCTTC. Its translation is CASSLAPISGSAYNEQFF.

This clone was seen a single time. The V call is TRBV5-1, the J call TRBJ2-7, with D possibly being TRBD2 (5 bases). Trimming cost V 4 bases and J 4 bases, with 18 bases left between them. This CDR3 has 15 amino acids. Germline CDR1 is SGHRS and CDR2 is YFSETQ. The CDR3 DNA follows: TGCGCCAGCAGCCCTCACGGGGATTTCGGGTACGAGCAGTACTTC. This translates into CASSPHGDFGYEQYF.

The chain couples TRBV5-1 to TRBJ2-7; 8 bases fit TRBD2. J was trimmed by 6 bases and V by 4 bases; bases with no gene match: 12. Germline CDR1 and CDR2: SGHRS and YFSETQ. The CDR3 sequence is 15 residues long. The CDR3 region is CASSADLAGFSEQYF. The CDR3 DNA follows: TGCGCCAGCAGCGCGGATCTAGCGGGCTTCAGCGAGCAGTACTTC.

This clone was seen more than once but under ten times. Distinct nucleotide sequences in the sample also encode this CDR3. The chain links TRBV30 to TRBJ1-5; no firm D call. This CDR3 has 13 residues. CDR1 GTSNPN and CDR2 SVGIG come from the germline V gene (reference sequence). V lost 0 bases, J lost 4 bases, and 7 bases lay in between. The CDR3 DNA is TGTGCCTGGAGTGTGCGGGGTAATCAGCCCCAGCATTTT. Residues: CAWSVRGNQPQHF.

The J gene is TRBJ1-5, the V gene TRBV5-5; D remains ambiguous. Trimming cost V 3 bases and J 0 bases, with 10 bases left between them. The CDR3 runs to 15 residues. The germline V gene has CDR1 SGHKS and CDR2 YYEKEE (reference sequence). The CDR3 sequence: CASSYGPISNQPQHF. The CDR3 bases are TGTGCCAGCAGCTATGGACCGATTAGCAATCAGCCCCAGCATTTT. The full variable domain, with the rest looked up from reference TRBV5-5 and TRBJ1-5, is DAGVTQSPTHLIKTRGQQVTLRCSPISGHKSVSWYQQVLGQGPQFIFQYYEKEERGRGNFPDRFSARQFPNYSSELNVNALLLGDSALYLCASSYGPISNQPQHFGDGTRLSIL.

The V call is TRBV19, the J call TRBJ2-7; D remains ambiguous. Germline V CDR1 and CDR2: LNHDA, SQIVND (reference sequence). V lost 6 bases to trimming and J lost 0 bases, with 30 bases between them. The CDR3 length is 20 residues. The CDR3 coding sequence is TGTGCCAGTAGCGCCGACGATGTCCTAAATTATGCCCCGTCCTCCTACGAGCAGTACTTC. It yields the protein CASSADDVLNYAPSSYEQYF. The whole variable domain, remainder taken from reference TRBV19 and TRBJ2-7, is DGGITQSPKYLFRKEGQNVTLSCEQNLNHDAMYWYRQDPGQGLRLIYYSQIVNDFQKGDIAEGYSVSREKKESFPLTVTSAQKNPTAFYLCASSADDVLNYAPSSYEQYFGPGTRLTVT.

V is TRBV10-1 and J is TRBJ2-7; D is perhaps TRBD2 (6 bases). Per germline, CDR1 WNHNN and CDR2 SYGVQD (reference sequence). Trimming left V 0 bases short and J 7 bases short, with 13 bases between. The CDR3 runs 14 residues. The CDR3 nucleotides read TGCGCCAGCAGTGAGTCGAGGGACCGGGGGGAGCAGTACTTC. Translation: CASSESRDRGEQYF.

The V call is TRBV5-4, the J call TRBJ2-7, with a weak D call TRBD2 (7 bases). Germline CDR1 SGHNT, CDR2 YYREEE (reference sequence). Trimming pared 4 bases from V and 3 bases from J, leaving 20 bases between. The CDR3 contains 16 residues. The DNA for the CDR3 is TGTGCCAGCAGCCCTGAGGGGGGGGGTCGGAGCTACGAGCAGTACTTC. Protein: CASSPEGGGRSYEQYF.

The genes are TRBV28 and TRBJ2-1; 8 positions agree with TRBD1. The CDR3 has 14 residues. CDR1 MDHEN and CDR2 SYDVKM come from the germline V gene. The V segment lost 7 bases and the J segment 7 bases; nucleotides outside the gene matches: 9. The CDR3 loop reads CASTPGGGRNEQFF. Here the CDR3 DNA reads TGTGCCAGCACCCCAGGGGGCGGTAGGAATGAGCAGTTCTTC.

The CDR3 loop reads CASGTARGYTF. The CDR3 DNA sequence: TGTGCCAGCGGAACCGCCCGCGGCTACACCTTC. This chain links TRBV9 with TRBJ1-2; D unclear. There are 11 residues in the CDR3. Between the trimmed V and J ends, which lost 7 bases and 8 bases, there was a span of 12 bases. Looked up from germline, CDR1 is SGDLS and CDR2 is YYNGEE.